This TCR beta chain was recorded in a study of CD8+CD57+ T cells in acquired aplastic anemia. Both TCR beta VDJ combination and CDR3 sequence profiling were carried out. Genomic DNA was the template for this profiling. One entry per CDR3 protein, called by TCRdb with MiXCR from the reads. The data show more than 150,000 distinct CDR3 sequences, around 50% seen once. Selection for sequencing was limited to patients who had shown CD8+CD57+ cell expansion by flow cytometry. As a group, the patients uniformly had severe acquired aplastic anemia. The CDR3 totals 15 residues. The J segment lost 0 bases and the V segment lost 6 bases, leaving 7 bases of the junction unmatched. Per the germline V gene, CDR1 is DFQATT and CDR2 is SNEGSKA (reference sequence).

The sequencing sample was made of sorted CD4+, CD8+, or CD8+CD57+ T cells (not recorded which) from PBMCs. This TCR derives from a human donor with aplastic anemia. The chain combines TRBV20-1 with TRBJ2-1, with TRBD2 matching 8 bases. The CDR3 nucleotides are TGCAGTGCGCTAGCGGGTAGTAGCTCCTACAATGAGCAGTTCTTC. It specifies CSALAGSSSYNEQFF.